This T cell receptor beta chain derives from a study of Graves' ophthalmopathy and Graves' hyperthyroidism. Whole-study findings and limits: The majority of expanded thyroid clonotypes above 0.001 frequency also occurred in blood.

Investigators amplified TCR beta CDR3 regions from RNA transcripts. Scientists carried out first-round RT-PCR using HTBI primers and then a second-round multiplex PCR. TCRdb re-derived calls from the multiplex PCR reads in MiXCR, one entry per CDR3 protein. The table lists hundreds of thousands of distinct CDR3 sequences, 20% to 25% of them singletons, with around 6.5% in the top ten. CDR3 length: 12 amino acids. Trimming stripped 3 bases from V and 7 bases from J, with 10 bases between. Enrolled hyperthyroidism patients had a new diagnosis, a duration under 2 months, and an age of 18 to 65. Exclusion applied to patients with other autoimmune diseases, uncontrolled infections, pregnancy or lactation. The diagnosis was founded upon clinical symptoms, serum thyroxine, TRAb, thyroid ultrasound and orbital computed tomography. Comment on this clonotype: Its antigen is not known.

The clonotype originates from a young woman with stable Graves' hyperthyroidism. Some clones in this sample may be carry-over from other donors' samples. V is TRBV12-3 or TRBV12-4 and J is TRBJ2-7; D is undetermined. The sequenced material came from peripheral blood. The CDR3 nucleotides are TGTGCCAGCAGTTTTATACTGAGAGAGCAGTACTTC. Its translation: CASSFILREQYF.